Included here is one T cell receptor beta chain sequence, with context. The record originates from a study of blood T cell repertoires in COVID-19. Background on the study: Donors in the United States, Italy and Spain gave samples during acute or convalescent COVID-19. In each case, the material was cDNA or gDNA derived from T cells, B-cell-depleted T cells, or PBMCs.

Seattle participants joined during active infection and were tracked over time. CDR1 and CDR2 (germline): MNHEY, SVGAGI. CDR3 length: 13 residues. V lost 1 base and J 15 bases, leaving 16 bases between the germline ends. The data were produced by immunoSEQ multiplex PCR, yet TCRdb's version contains in-frame clones alone and is incomplete. This sample has 150,000 to 200,000 clones, with 80% to 95% found just once. The chain recombines TRBV6-5 with TRBJ2-1, with D possibly TRBD2 on 7 matching bases. This clonotype was sampled from a woman in her sixties with COVID-19, enrolled during active disease. Source material: peripheral blood. CDR3 sequence reads: CASSYLGGAYLFF. Here the CDR3 DNA reads TGTGCCAGCAGTTACTTGGGGGGGGCATATCTGTTCTTC.